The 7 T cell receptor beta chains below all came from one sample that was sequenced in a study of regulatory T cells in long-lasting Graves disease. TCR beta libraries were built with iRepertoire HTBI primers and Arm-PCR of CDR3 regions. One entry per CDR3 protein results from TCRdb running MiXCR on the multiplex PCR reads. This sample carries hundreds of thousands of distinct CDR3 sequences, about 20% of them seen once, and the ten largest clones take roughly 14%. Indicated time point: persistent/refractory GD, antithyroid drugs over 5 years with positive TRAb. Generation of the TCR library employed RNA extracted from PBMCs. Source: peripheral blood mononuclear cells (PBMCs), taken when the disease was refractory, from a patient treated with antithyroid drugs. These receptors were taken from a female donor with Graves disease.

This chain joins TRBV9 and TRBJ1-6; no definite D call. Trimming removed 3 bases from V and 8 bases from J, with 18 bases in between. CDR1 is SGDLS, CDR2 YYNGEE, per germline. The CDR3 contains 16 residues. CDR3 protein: CASSAPRGAGHSPLHF. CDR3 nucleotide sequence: TGTGCCAGCAGCGCCCCACGGGGAGCAGGCCATTCACCCCTCCACTTT.

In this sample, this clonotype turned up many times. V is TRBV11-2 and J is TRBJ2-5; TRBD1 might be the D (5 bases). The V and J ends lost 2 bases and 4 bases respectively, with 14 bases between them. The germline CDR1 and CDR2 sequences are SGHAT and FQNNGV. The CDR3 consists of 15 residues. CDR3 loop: CASSLIQGTPETQYF. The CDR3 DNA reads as TGTGCCAGCAGCTTAATTCAGGGTACCCCAGAGACCCAGTACTTC.

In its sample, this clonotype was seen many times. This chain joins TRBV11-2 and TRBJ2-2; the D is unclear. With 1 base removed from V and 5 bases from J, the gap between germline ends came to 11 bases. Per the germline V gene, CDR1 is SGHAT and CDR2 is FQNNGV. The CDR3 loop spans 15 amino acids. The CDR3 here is CASSLGVGVTGELFF. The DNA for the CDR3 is TGTGCCAGCAGCTTAGGAGTTGGGGTTACCGGGGAGCTGTTTTTT.

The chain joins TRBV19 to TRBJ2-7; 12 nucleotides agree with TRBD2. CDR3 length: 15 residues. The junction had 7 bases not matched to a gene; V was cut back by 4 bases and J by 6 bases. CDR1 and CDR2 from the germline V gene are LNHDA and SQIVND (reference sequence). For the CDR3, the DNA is TGTGCCAGTAGTAGACGACTAGCGGGGGCTTCCGAGCAGTACTTC. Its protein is CASSRRLAGASEQYF.

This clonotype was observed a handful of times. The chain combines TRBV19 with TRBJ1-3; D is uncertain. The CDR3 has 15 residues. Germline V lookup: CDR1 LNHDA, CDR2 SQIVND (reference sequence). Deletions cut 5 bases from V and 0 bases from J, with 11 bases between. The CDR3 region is CASSPGRGSGNTIYF. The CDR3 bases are TGTGCCAGTAGTCCTGGACGGGGCTCTGGAAACACCATATATTTT.

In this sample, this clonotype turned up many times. DNA for the CDR3: TGTGCCAGCAGACCTACGGGGTCTAACTATGGCTACACCTTC. Its translation is CASRPTGSNYGYTF. The chain is built from TRBV11-1 and TRBJ1-2; no reliable D call. V gave up 6 bases and J gave up 0 bases, with 11 bases separating them. From germline, CDR1 is SGHAT and CDR2 FQDESV (reference sequence). The CDR3 contains 14 residues. Full variable domain (rest looked up from reference TRBV11-1 and TRBJ1-2): EAEVAQSPRYKITEKSQAVAFWCDPISGHATLYWYRQILGQGPELLVQFQDESVVDDSQLPKDRFSAERLKGVDSTLKIQPAELGDSAMYLCASRPTGSNYGYTFGSGTRLTVV.

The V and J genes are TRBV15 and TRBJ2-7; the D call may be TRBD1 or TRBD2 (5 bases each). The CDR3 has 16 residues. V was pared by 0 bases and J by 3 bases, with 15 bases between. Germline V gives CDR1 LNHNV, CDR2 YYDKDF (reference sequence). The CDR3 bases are TGTGCCACCAGCAGAGATTGGGGTGAGGGGAACTACGAGCAGTACTTC. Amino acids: CATSRDWGEGNYEQYF.